This TCR beta chain came from a study of cytomegalovirus exposure and HLA in healthy donors. Study in general: Early released data comprised about 90 million unique TCRs from HLA-typed donors. General observations from the study: Later on, an analysis found that several of the most significant clusters appeared to be linked to common viral pathogens, which included parvovirus B19. Three chains linked to CMV were shown in vitro to be specific for CMV antigens.

Worth noting for this clone: Its antigen remains unidentified.

Donors had nominal health at sampling but likely had unrecorded immune exposures. PCR was performed using 60 Vbeta and 13 Jbeta primers. Libraries were prepared by immunoSEQ multiplex PCR; TCRdb keeps only in-frame clonotypes and omits some of them. This table holds fewer than 200,000 clones, roughly 84% found once. Germline V gene sequence: CDR1 MNHNS, CDR2 SASEGT. The CDR3 is made up of 15 amino acids. The V end lost 3 bases, the J end lost 0 bases, and 9 bases lay between the germline ends. Sequences were obtained from PBMCs. This TCR came from a male donor in good health and CMV-seronegative. The chain recombines TRBV6-1 with TRBJ2-1; perhaps TRBD1 as D (5 bases). CDR3 sequence reads: CASSEQGSSYNEQFF. The CDR3 nucleotides read TGTGCCAGCAGTGAGCAGGGAAGCTCCTACAATGAGCAGTTCTTC.